This T cell receptor (beta chain) was sequenced in a study of shared clonotypes between healthy human individuals. Study outcomes and limitations: Blood was the sole source, and tissue repertoires probably differ. Non-shared clonotypes showed lower generation probabilities than clonotypes common to all four donors. Memory subsets generally showed smaller estimated richness than naive subsets did.

The donors, all of them Caucasian adults, lived in Nashville, Tennessee. Here immunoSEQ multiplex PCR was the method, and the copy in TCRdb shows in-frame clones only, minus some. The sample consists of about 1.5 million clones, 95% to 99% of them appearing once. CDR1 and CDR2 (germline): SNHLY, FYNNEI. Unmatched junction bases numbered 7, after V lost 4 bases and J lost 6 bases. The CDR3 runs 14 residues. Notes on this clone: Its antigen is undetermined.

The TCR was taken from a man aged 30 to 45 in good health. The chain has TRBV2 and TRBJ2-5; 8 positions match TRBD1. Sequencing was carried out using naive CD4+ T cells sorted from blood. The subset denotes: CD45RA+ positively selected. Here the CDR3 reads CASSGQGRVKTQYF. Written as DNA, the CDR3 is TGTGCCAGCAGTGGACAGGGGCGAGTAAAGACCCAGTACTTC.